One and the same sample provided the 22 T cell receptor beta chains below, sequenced in a study of shared clonotypes between healthy human individuals. TCRdb's table, derived via immunoSEQ multiplex PCR, lists solely in-frame clones and lacks some. The sample records over 700,000 clones, roughly 72% being singletons. Sequencing was done on a sample of memory CD4+ T cells sorted from blood. Specified subset: CD45RA-negative fraction. The receptors stem from a woman aged 25 to 39 in good health.

In its sample, this clone was seen a few times. The chain links TRBV5-1 to TRBJ2-7; perhaps D is TRBD1 or TRBD2 (5 bases each). The CDR3 covers 14 residues. The V end was cut by 4 bases, the J end by 0 bases, with 11 bases between. Germline values: CDR1 SGHRS, CDR2 YFSETQ. The CDR3 region is CASSPGHASYEQYF. The CDR3 DNA sequence: TGCGCCAGCAGCCCGGGGCACGCCTCCTACGAGCAGTACTTC.

This clone was detected only once. The genes are TRBV11-3 and TRBJ2-1; 12 nucleotides agree with TRBD2. V was clipped by 1 base and J by 7 bases; unmatched bases: 2. This CDR3 spans 15 amino acids. The germline V gene encodes CDR1 SGHNT and CDR2 YENEEA. The CDR3 loop is CASSLVGLAGNEQFF. DNA for the CDR3: TGTGCCAGCAGCTTAGTAGGACTAGCGGGGAATGAGCAGTTCTTC.

This rearrangement joins TRBV6-6 to TRBJ2-6; 7 bases line up with TRBD1. The CDR3 is made up of 15 amino acids. V was pared by 4 bases and J by 2 bases, with 2 bases of the junction left unmatched. CDR1 is MNHNY, CDR2 SVGAGI, per germline (reference sequence). The CDR3 sequence: CASSWGQPGANVLTF. CDR3 nucleotide sequence: TGTGCCAGCAGTTGGGGACAGCCTGGGGCCAACGTCCTGACTTTC.

This clone was seen a few times. The V and J genes are TRBV6-6 and TRBJ2-3, with 8 nucleotides matching TRBD2. The junction had 7 bases not matched to a gene; V was cut back by 7 bases and J by 4 bases. Germline CDR1 is MNHNY and CDR2 is SVGAGI (reference sequence). The CDR3 covers 14 residues. The CDR3 here is CASKGTRFSDTQYF. DNA for the CDR3: TGTGCCAGCAAGGGGACTAGGTTTTCAGATACGCAGTATTTT.

The chain recombines TRBV28 with TRBJ2-7; D is uncertain. Germline V gives CDR1 MDHEN, CDR2 SYDVKM. The CDR3 contains 12 residues. CDR3 in DNA: TGTGCTACTGAAAGGGTACCCTGGGGGCAGTACTTC. Protein product: CATERVPWGQYF. The full variable domain, completed using reference TRBV28 and TRBJ2-7, is DVKVTQSSRYLVKRTGEKVFLECVQDMDHENMFWYRQDPGLGLRLIYFSYDVKMKEKGDIPEGYSVSREKKERFSLILESASTNQTSMYLCATERVPWGQYFGPGTRLTVT.

This clone was recorded once. V gene TRBV2 combines with J gene TRBJ2-1; the D gene could be TRBD1 or TRBD2 (5 bases each). Germline V gives CDR1 SNHLY, CDR2 FYNNEI. V was trimmed by 6 bases and J by 5 bases, leaving 11 bases between them. The CDR3 is made up of 13 amino acids. The CDR3 coding sequence is TGTGCCAGCAGCACCGGGGCCCACAATGAGCAGTTCTTC. This sequence encodes CASSTGAHNEQFF. Complete variable domain (other parts from reference TRBV2 and TRBJ2-1): EPEVTQTPSHQVTQMGQEVILRCVPISNHLYFYWYRQILGQKVEFLVSFYNNEISEKSEIFDDQFSVERPDGSNFTLKIRSTKLEDSAMYFCASSTGAHNEQFFGPGTRLTVL.

The V gene is TRBV7-6, the J gene TRBJ2-3; TRBD2 matches at 7 bases. Germline CDR1 and CDR2: SGHVS and FNYEAQ. The CDR3 length is 17 residues. J was trimmed by 2 bases and V by 0 bases; bases with no gene match: 8. CDR3 region: CASSLAGGPSPTDTQYF. In nucleotides, the CDR3 is TGTGCCAGCAGCTTAGCGGGAGGGCCCTCCCCCACAGATACGCAGTATTTT.

On this clone itself: This likely came from a read error, as a far larger clone is one base away. The chain carries TRBV27 and TRBJ2-2; 8 positions agree with TRBD2. The germline gives CDR1 MNHEY, CDR2 SMNVEV (reference sequence). Losses at the gene ends were 2 bases for V and 7 bases for J; bases not matched to a gene: 12. CDR3 length equals 17 residues. CDR3 loop: CASSLPPLGLEVGELFF. The CDR3 DNA is TGTGCCAGCAGTTTACCCCCCCTGGGACTAGAGGTCGGGGAGCTGTTTTTT.

On this clone itself: This may be a read error: a much more frequent sequence differs by one nucleotide. The V call is TRBV5-5, the J call TRBJ1-2; maybe TRBD1 (5 bases). Trimming removed 2 bases from V and 6 bases from J, with 8 bases in between. Germline CDR1 SGHKS, CDR2 YYEKEE (reference sequence). This CDR3 spans 12 amino acids. In DNA form, the CDR3 reads TGTGCCAGCAGCTTCGGAGGGGATGGCTACACCTTC. This codes for CASSFGGDGYTF. Together with reference TRBV5-5 and TRBJ1-2, the CDR3 gives the full variable domain: DAGVTQSPTHLIKTRGQQVTLRCSPISGHKSVSWYQQVLGQGPQFIFQYYEKEERGRGNFPDRFSARQFPNYSSELNVNALLLGDSALYLCASSFGGDGYTFGSGTRLTVV.

The CDR3 DNA reads as TGCGCCAGCAGCCAAGCCAACGGACAGCGGGGAGGCTACGAGCAGTACTTC. This encodes CASSQANGQRGGYEQYF. The V gene is TRBV4-1, the J gene TRBJ2-7, with D perhaps TRBD2 (7 bases). Germline assignment: CDR1 MGHRA and CDR2 YSYEKL. The V end lost 1 base, the J end lost 3 bases, and 19 bases lay between the germline ends. The CDR3 has 17 amino acids.

The rearrangement links TRBV19 to TRBJ2-1; D might be TRBD1 (6 bases). The CDR3 has 15 residues. Looked up from germline, CDR1 is LNHDA and CDR2 is SQIVND (reference sequence). Trimming left V 1 base short and J 9 bases short, with 16 bases between. The CDR3 region is CASSIGNRAIGEQFF. As DNA, the CDR3 is TGTGCCAGTAGTATAGGCAACAGGGCTATCGGTGAGCAGTTCTTC.

This clone has only one observation. The rearrangement uses TRBV19 and TRBJ2-6; D gene ambiguous. CDR1 is LNHDA, CDR2 SQIVND, per germline (reference sequence). V lost 6 bases and J lost 0, with 24 bases in between. The CDR3 sequence is 20 residues long. CDR3 in amino acids: CASSAIMTPVMGSGANVLTF. The CDR3 DNA sequence: TGTGCCAGTAGCGCCATAATGACTCCTGTCATGGGCTCTGGGGCCAACGTCCTGACTTTC.

Points on this clone: This likely stems from a read error, as it lies one base from a far larger clone. CDR3 bases: TGTGCCAGCAGTGGGGACAGCTCCTACGAGCAGTACTTC. It is translated as CASSGDSSYEQYF. The rearrangement uses TRBV2 and TRBJ2-7; 7 positions agree with TRBD1. The ends lost 4 bases at V and 0 bases at J; junction bases unmatched: 0. CDR1 and CDR2 from the germline V gene are SNHLY and FYNNEI. CDR3 length: 13 residues.

The chain carries TRBV11-2 and TRBJ2-2; 10 bases map to TRBD2. Germline assignment: CDR1 SGHAT and CDR2 FQNNGV. V shed 1 base and J 7 bases; nucleotides not matched to a gene: 3. CDR3 length: 15 amino acids. CDR3 amino acids: CASSLVLAGGGELFF. The CDR3 nucleotides read TGTGCCAGCAGCTTAGTCTTAGCGGGAGGCGGGGAGCTGTTTTTT.

V usage is TRBV6-5 and J usage is TRBJ1-2; D call uncertain. From germline, CDR1 is MNHEY and CDR2 SVGAGI. The V and J ends lost 0 bases and 8 bases respectively, with 10 bases between them. CDR3 size: 13 residues. CDR3 DNA: TGTGCCAGCAGTTACTCGTACGCCGGCGGCTACACCTTC. Protein product: CASSYSYAGGYTF.

The V call is TRBV15, the J call TRBJ1-5; D ambiguous. CDR1 is LNHNV, CDR2 YYDKDF, per germline (reference sequence). V lost 1 base, J lost 2 bases, and 3 bases lay in between. CDR3 size: 13 residues. The CDR3: CATSRGRNQPQHF. The CDR3 bases are TGTGCCACCAGCAGAGGCCGCAATCAGCCCCAGCATTTT. Drawing the rest from reference TRBV15 and TRBJ1-5, the complete variable domain is DAMVIQNPRYQVTQFGKPVTLSCSQTLNHNVMYWYQQKSSQAPKLLFHYYDKDFNNEADTPDNFQSRRPNTSFCFLDIRSPGLGDTAMYLCATSRGRNQPQHFGDGTRLSIL.

CDR3 protein: CASSGAGTGISNQPQHF. CDR3 DNA: TGTGCCAGCAGTGGAGCCGGGACAGGGATCAGCAATCAGCCCCAGCATTTT. The chain links TRBV25-1 to TRBJ1-5, with 9 bases fitting TRBD1. This CDR3 comprises 17 residues. Trimming at V came to 4 bases and at J to 1 base, leaving 8 bases not matched to a gene. CDR1 and CDR2 from the germline V gene are MGHDK and SYGVNS.

The rearrangement uses TRBV5-1 and TRBJ2-2; 9 positions agree with TRBD2. The length of the CDR3 is 18 residues. Germline trimming cut 0 bases from V and 4 bases from J; bases unmatched to any gene: 10. CDR1 and CDR2 from the germline V gene are SGHRS and YFSETQ. The CDR3 region has the DNA TGCGCCAGCAGCTTGGGCGGGAGGGCTGACGGTGTCACCGGGGAGCTGTTTTTT. It is translated as CASSLGGRADGVTGELFF. The full variable domain, rest sourced from reference TRBV5-1 and TRBJ2-2, is KAGVTQTPRYLIKTRGQQVTLSCSPISGHRSVSWYQQTPGQGLQFLFEYFSETQRNKGNFPGRFSGRQFSNSRSEMNVSTLELGDSALYLCASSLGGRADGVTGELFFGEGSRLTVL.

V usage is TRBV19 and J usage is TRBJ2-3; D unclear. The germline V gene encodes CDR1 LNHDA and CDR2 SQIVND (reference sequence). The CDR3 runs to 13 residues. V dropped 5 bases and J dropped 5 bases, with 11 bases sitting between them. CDR3 nucleotides: TGTGCCAGTAGTCAAGGCCTCTTAGATACGCAGTATTTT. Residues: CASSQGLLDTQYF.

V and J are TRBV28 and TRBJ2-3; a possible D gene is TRBD1 (6 bases). Trimming cost V 9 bases and J 1 base, with 11 bases left between them. Germline values: CDR1 MDHEN, CDR2 SYDVKM. This CDR3 is 13 amino acids long. CDR3 in amino acids: CASTNRGTDTQYF. The DNA of the CDR3 is TGTGCCAGTACCAACAGGGGCACAGATACGCAGTATTTT. The full variable domain, in which reference TRBV28 and TRBJ2-3 provide the parts outside the CDR3, is DVKVTQSSRYLVKRTGEKVFLECVQDMDHENMFWYRQDPGLGLRLIYFSYDVKMKEKGDIPEGYSVSREKKERFSLILESASTNQTSMYLCASTNRGTDTQYFGPGTRLTVL.

The chain has TRBV11-2 and TRBJ2-3, with 9 positions matching TRBD2. Germline loops: CDR1 SGHAT, CDR2 FQNNGV. V was pared by 0 bases and J by 2 bases, with 3 bases of the junction left unmatched. The length of the CDR3 is 16 residues. The CDR3: CASSLDLAGYTDTQYF. Written as DNA, the CDR3 is TGTGCCAGCAGCTTAGATCTAGCGGGGTACACAGATACGCAGTATTTT.

Here the CDR3 DNA reads TGTGCCATCGGCCGACGGGACGATAATAACTATGGCTACACCTTC. Translating it yields CAIGRRDDNNYGYTF. J is TRBJ1-2 and V is TRBV10-3; the D gene is possibly TRBD1 (5 bases). The CDR3 loop spans 15 amino acids. With 8 bases removed from V and 1 base from J, the gap between germline ends came to 17 bases. Germline V gene sequence: CDR1 ENHRY, CDR2 SYGVKD.